This entry describes one T cell receptor (beta chain). What it binds is unknown. The V and J ends lost 1 base and 6 bases respectively, with 15 bases between them. Germline lookup yields CDR1 SGHAT and CDR2 FQNNGV. The CDR3 is made up of 15 amino acids. Sequencing used immunoSEQ multiplex PCR; TCRdb keeps in-frame clones, though not all of them. The sample consists of about 15,000 clones, about nine tenths of them appearing once. These data come from a study of lymphopenia after photon versus proton radiotherapy. Findings of the study overall: Oligoclonal CD8+ Temra expansion after nadir drove photon patients' diversity drop. Photon-treated patients lost naive T cells and TCR diversity; proton-treated stayed stable.

Sample: peripheral blood, taken from a patient treated with proton-based radiotherapy. The receptor was derived from a man aged 65-85 years with pancreatic cancer. This sequence joins TRBV11-2 and TRBJ1-1; D is uncertain. The CDR3 loop reads CASSLVAGIGAEAFF. As DNA, the CDR3 is TGTGCCAGCAGCTTAGTCGCGGGAATTGGAGCTGAAGCTTTCTTT.